This is a list of T cell receptor beta chains from one sample in a study of blood T cell repertoires in COVID-19. Method: immunoSEQ multiplex PCR; TCRdb's copy keeps in-frame clones and lacks some. The sample comprises some 180,000 clones, around 82% of which are singletons, and around 2% rests with the top ten. The specimen was peripheral blood. All receptors come from an elderly woman with acute or convalescent COVID-19. Both conserved end residues are part of each CDR3. A D gene is named only where the DNA matches it firmly. A row's size may be missing; if present it is once, few, many or a size class.

. | TRBJ2-5 | . | TRBV28 | CASRTTKETQYF | TGTGCCAGCCGCACCACTAAAGAGACCCAGTACTTC
. | TRBJ1-4 | TRBD1 | TRBV2 | CASRDRGQKLFF | TGTGCCAGCCGAGACAGGGGGCAGAAACTGTTTTTT
few | TRBJ1-4 | TRBD1 | TRBV27 | CASSRGQGVEKLFF | TGTGCCAGCAGTCGAGGACAGGGGGTTGAAAAACTGTTTTTT
. | TRBJ1-1 | . | TRBV19 | CASSIYGGGNTEAFF | TGTGCCAGTAGTATTTATGGGGGAGGGAACACTGAAGCTTTCTTT
. | TRBJ1-2 | . | TRBV6-5 | CASSYNEGGYTF | TGTGCCAGCAGTTACAACGAGGGTGGCTACACCTTC
. | TRBJ1-4 | . | TRBV7-9 | CASSLGQHINEKLFF | TGTGCCAGCAGCCTCGGACAGCACATCAATGAAAAACTGTTTTTT
. | TRBJ2-5 | TRBD2 | TRBV7-9 | CASSLGTSEETQYF | TGTGCCAGCAGCTTAGGGACTAGCGAGGAGACCCAGTACTTC
. | TRBJ2-5 | . | TRBV9 | CASSVVGHIAETQYF | TGTGCCAGCAGCGTAGTAGGACACATTGCGGAGACCCAGTACTTC
. | TRBJ2-3 | . | TRBV3-1/TRBV3-2 | CASRGGDTQYF | TGTGCCAGCCGGGGTGGGGATACGCAGTATTTT
. | TRBJ1-1 | . | TRBV7-2 | CASSLAQMNTEAFF | TGTGCCAGCAGCTTAGCCCAGATGAACACTGAAGCTTTCTTT
. | TRBJ1-3 | . | TRBV7-2 | CASSLGGARGNTIYF | TGTGCCAGCAGCTTAGGGGGCGCGAGGGGAAACACCATATATTTT
. | TRBJ1-2 | . | TRBV7-9 | CASSLDFQEYGYTF | TGTGCCAGCAGCTTAGACTTTCAGGAATATGGCTACACCTTC
few | TRBJ1-1 | . | TRBV7-9 | CASSLSGRNTEAFF | TGTGCCAGCAGCTTAAGCGGACGCAACACTGAAGCTTTCTTT
. | TRBJ1-5 | . | TRBV19 | CASSMGSGNQPQHF | TGTGCCAGTAGTATGGGGTCAGGGAACCAGCCCCAGCATTTT
. | TRBJ2-3 | . | TRBV5-6 | CASSPQGGWGTDTQYF | TGTGCCAGCAGCCCACAGGGGGGGTGGGGCACAGATACGCAGTATTTT
. | TRBJ1-2 | TRBD1 | TRBV19 | CASERTGAHYGYTF | TGTGCCAGCGAAAGGACAGGGGCACACTATGGCTACACCTTC
. | TRBJ1-1 | . | TRBV5-4 | CASSPSGWDTEAFF | TGTGCCAGCAGCCCGTCGGGTTGGGACACTGAAGCTTTCTTT
. | TRBJ2-3 | . | TRBV19 | CASSRAGEATDTQYF | TGTGCCAGTAGTAGGGCAGGGGAAGCAACAGATACGCAGTATTTT
once | TRBJ1-1 | . | TRBV30 | CAWSDSGNTEAFF | TGTGCCTGGAGTGATAGCGGGAACACTGAAGCTTTCTTT
. | TRBJ1-1 | . | TRBV28 | CASRPKPLHEAFF | TGTGCCAGCAGACCCAAACCACTTCATGAAGCCTTCTTT
. | TRBJ2-2 | . | TRBV6-5 | CASRGVTGELFF | TGTGCCAGCAGGGGAGTAACCGGGGAGCTGTTTTTT
. | TRBJ1-1 | TRBD1 | TRBV5-5 | CASSLASGGGTEAFF | TGTGCCAGCAGCTTGGCCTCAGGGGGCGGGACTGAAGCTTTCTTT
. | TRBJ2-4 | TRBD1 | TRBV25-1 | CASSEEGAPENIQYF | TGTGCCAGCAGTGAAGAGGGGGCGCCCGAAAACATTCAGTACTTC
. | TRBJ2-7 | TRBD1 | TRBV27 | CASSSPGTVSYEQYF | TGTGCCAGCAGTTCCCCCGGGACAGTTTCCTACGAGCAGTACTTC
. | TRBJ1-1 | TRBD1 | TRBV6-1 | CASSDGQVNTEAFF | TGTGCCAGCAGTGACGGACAGGTGAACACTGAAGCTTTCTTT
. | TRBJ2-1 | . | TRBV10-3 | CAISDGYNEQFF | TGTGCCATCAGTGACGGGTACAATGAGCAGTTCTTC
. | TRBJ1-2 | . | TRBV6-2/TRBV6-3 | CASSYSRKKAQDGYTF | TGTGCCAGCAGTTACTCGAGAAAGAAAGCACAGGATGGCTACACCTTC
few | TRBJ2-1 | . | TRBV7-8 | CASSLVGRGIYNEQFF | TGTGCCAGCAGCTTAGTAGGCAGGGGAATTTACAATGAGCAGTTCTTC
. | TRBJ2-7 | TRBD1 | TRBV7-9 | CASSLAGQDYEQYF | TGTGCCAGCAGCTTAGCGGGACAGGACTACGAGCAGTACTTC
once | TRBJ2-7 | TRBD1 | TRBV5-6 | CASSLWDRGHEQYF | TGTGCCAGCAGCTTGTGGGACAGGGGCCACGAGCAGTACTTC
. | TRBJ2-5 | . | TRBV18 | CASSPRRGQLKQETQYF | TGTGCCAGCTCACCGCGCCGCGGGCAGTTAAAACAAGAGACCCAGTACTTC
few | TRBJ2-2 | . | TRBV9 | CASSVNSLTGELFF | TGTGCCAGCAGCGTAAACAGCCTAACCGGGGAGCTGTTTTTT
. | TRBJ2-7 | TRBD1 | TRBV6-6 | CASSRGQGSYEQYF | TGTGCCAGCAGTAGGGGACAGGGTAGCTACGAGCAGTACTTC
. | TRBJ2-2 | TRBD2 | TRBV6-5 | CASGWEGSNTGELFF | TGTGCCAGCGGGTGGGAGGGCTCGAACACCGGGGAGCTGTTTTTT
. | TRBJ2-2 | TRBD2 | TRBV27 | CASSLYEGAGTGELFF | TGTGCCAGCAGTTTATACGAGGGAGCGGGGACCGGGGAGCTGTTTTTT
. | TRBJ2-7 | . | TRBV3-1/TRBV3-2 | CASSQGPGGLGEQYF | TGTGCCAGCAGCCAAGGACCCGGGGGGCTGGGGGAGCAGTACTTC
. | TRBJ1-3 | . | TRBV6-6 | CASSYLQFSGNTIYF | TGTGCCAGCAGTTACCTACAGTTCTCTGGAAACACCATATATTTT
. | TRBJ2-7 | TRBD1 | TRBV29-1 | CSVEGDRQGNYEQYF | TGCAGCGTTGAAGGGGACCGACAGGGGAACTACGAGCAGTACTTC